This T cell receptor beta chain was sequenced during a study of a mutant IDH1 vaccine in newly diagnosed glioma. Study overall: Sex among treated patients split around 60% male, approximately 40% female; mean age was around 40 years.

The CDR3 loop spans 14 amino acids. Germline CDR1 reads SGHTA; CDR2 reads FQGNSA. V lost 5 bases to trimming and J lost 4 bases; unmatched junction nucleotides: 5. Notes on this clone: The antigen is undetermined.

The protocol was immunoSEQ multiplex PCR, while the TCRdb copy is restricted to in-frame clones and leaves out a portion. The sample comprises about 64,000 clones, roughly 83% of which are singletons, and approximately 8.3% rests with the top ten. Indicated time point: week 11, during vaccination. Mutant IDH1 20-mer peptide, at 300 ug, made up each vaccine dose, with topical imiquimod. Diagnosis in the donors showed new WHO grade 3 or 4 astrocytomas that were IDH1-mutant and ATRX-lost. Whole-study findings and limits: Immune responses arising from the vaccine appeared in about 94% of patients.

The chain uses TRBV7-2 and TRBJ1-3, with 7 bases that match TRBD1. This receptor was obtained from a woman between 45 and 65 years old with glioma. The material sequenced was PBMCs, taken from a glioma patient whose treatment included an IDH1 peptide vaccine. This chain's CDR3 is CASSRAGQGNTIYF. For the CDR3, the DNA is TGTGCCAGCAGCCGGGCGGGACAGGGAAACACCATATATTTT.